These 8 T cell receptor beta chains share one sample of origin, sequenced in a study of T cell changes during pregnancy in multiple sclerosis. Data came from immunoSEQ multiplex PCR; TCRdb stores just in-frame clones and leaves some out. The profile covers tens of thousands of clones, with 92% appearing a single time and less than 2% taken by the ten largest. The source material was peripheral blood, sampled in the first trimester of pregnancy. These receptors came from a female donor with multiple sclerosis, enrolled in a pregnancy study.

This chain connects TRBV5-1 to TRBJ2-3; 7 bases align to TRBD2. V lost 0 bases to trimming and J lost 4 bases; unmatched junction nucleotides: 5. The CDR3 runs to 15 residues. Germline values: CDR1 SGHRS, CDR2 YFSETQ. The CDR3 sequence: CASSLAGGSADTQYF. As DNA, the CDR3 is TGCGCCAGCAGCTTGGCTGGCGGGAGCGCAGATACGCAGTATTTT.

This sequence joins TRBV7-9 and TRBJ1-2; D not certain. The CDR3 runs to 13 residues. V dropped 5 bases and J dropped 6 bases, with 13 bases sitting between them. The germline V gene encodes CDR1 SEHNR and CDR2 FQNEAQ (reference sequence). The CDR3 nucleotides are TGTGCCAGCAGCCCGACCGGGATAGATGGCTACACCTTC. It encodes CASSPTGIDGYTF.

The chain is built from TRBV5-4 and TRBJ1-2; a possible D gene is TRBD1 (5 bases). V was cut by 1 base and J by 10 bases, with 14 bases left in between. The germline gives CDR1 SGHNT, CDR2 YYREEE (reference sequence). This CDR3 contains 13 residues. DNA of the CDR3: TGTGCCAGCAGCTTGAGTGATCGAGGACACTACACCTTC. Translated: CASSLSDRGHYTF. The full variable domain, its missing parts supplied by reference TRBV5-4 and TRBJ1-2, is ETGVTQSPTHLIKTRGQQVTLRCSSQSGHNTVSWYQQALGQGPQFIFQYYREEENGRGNFPPRFSGLQFPNYSSELNVNALELDDSALYLCASSLSDRGHYTFGSGTRLTVV.

The V gene is TRBV15, the J gene TRBJ2-1; 7 bases map to TRBD2. Germline loops: CDR1 LNHNV, CDR2 YYDKDF (reference sequence). V lost 0 bases to trimming and J lost 6 bases; unmatched junction nucleotides: 11. CDR3 length: 17 residues. CDR3 loop: CATSRDRVRELINEQFF. The CDR3 DNA sequence: TGTGCCACCAGCAGAGATCGTGTGCGGGAGTTGATCAATGAGCAGTTCTTC. The whole variable domain, remainder taken from reference TRBV15 and TRBJ2-1, is DAMVIQNPRYQVTQFGKPVTLSCSQTLNHNVMYWYQQKSSQAPKLLFHYYDKDFNNEADTPDNFQSRRPNTSFCFLDIRSPGLGDTAMYLCATSRDRVRELINEQFFGPGTRLTVL.

This chain links TRBV13 with TRBJ2-7; D is unresolved. Germline CDR1 and CDR2: PRHDT and FYEKMQ (reference sequence). Deletions cut 4 bases from V and 0 bases from J, with 10 bases between. The CDR3 contains 14 residues. CDR3 protein: CASSSDRHSYEQYF. CDR3 DNA: TGTGCCAGCAGCTCAGACCGACACTCCTACGAGCAGTACTTC.

V usage is TRBV5-1 and J usage is TRBJ1-1; 7 bases line up with TRBD1. The CDR3 runs to 15 residues. From germline, CDR1 is SGHRS and CDR2 YFSETQ. J was trimmed by 2 bases and V by 4 bases; bases with no gene match: 8. The CDR3 reads CASSPGQILNTEAFF. In nucleotides, the CDR3 is TGCGCCAGCAGCCCGGGACAGATCCTAAACACTGAAGCTTTCTTT.

This chain connects TRBV4-2 to TRBJ2-3; D unclear. CDR3 size: 13 residues. CDR1 and CDR2 from the germline V gene are LGHNA and YNFKEQ. V gave up 0 bases and J gave up 3 bases, with 4 bases separating them. CDR3 bases: TGTGCCAGCAGCCAAGACTTAACAGATACGCAGTATTTT. It codes for CASSQDLTDTQYF.

The rearrangement joins TRBV6-1 to TRBJ2-1; 7 nucleotides align to TRBD2. The CDR3 has 15 amino acids. Germline V lookup: CDR1 MNHNS, CDR2 SASEGT. Unmatched junction bases numbered 13, after V lost 6 bases and J lost 8 bases. The CDR3 is CASRASGEGRYEQFF. CDR3 DNA sequence: TGTGCCAGCAGGGCCTCCGGGGAGGGAAGATATGAGCAGTTCTTC.